This TCR beta chain was captured in a study of T-cell reconstitution after alpha-beta-depleted transplantation in children. Researchers prepared the TCRbeta library using unique molecular identifiers, the study reports. One entry per CDR3 protein results from TCRdb running MiXCR on the PCR reads. The table has 450,000 to 700,000 distinct CDR3 sequences, 27% seen once. This clonotype was obtained from a boy under three years old with Wiskott-Aldrich syndrome, due to receive a stem cell transplant. The sequencing here drew on PBMCs, taken before TCRalphabeta/CD19-depleted stem cell transplant.

CDR3 in amino acids: CSARGSASSEQYF. In nucleotides, the CDR3 is TGCAGTGCTAGAGGGTCAGCTAGCTCCGAGCAGTACTTC. V and J are TRBV20-1 and TRBJ2-7; possibly TRBD2 for D (5 bases). V was cut by 1 base and J by 6 bases, with 13 bases left in between. The germline CDR1 and CDR2 sequences are DFQATT and SNEGSKA (reference sequence). CDR3 length equals 13 residues.